Presented here are 3 T cell receptor beta chains from one specimen sequenced in a study of blood T cell repertoires in COVID-19. The repertoire was sequenced with immunoSEQ multiplex PCR; TCRdb's copy has only in-frame clones and lacks some. The sample consists of tens of thousands of clones, 75% to 90% of them appearing once. The sample consisted of peripheral blood. These TCRs come from a woman of 80 years or more with active or convalescent COVID-19.

The rearrangement uses TRBV5-5 and TRBJ1-2, with D tentatively TRBD1 (5 bases). V shed 0 bases and J shed 0 bases, with 12 bases lying between them. Germline assignment: CDR1 SGHKS and CDR2 YYEKEE (reference sequence). CDR3 size: 16 residues. This CDR3 reads CASSLARGGANYGYTF. The CDR3 DNA reads as TGTGCCAGCAGCTTGGCCCGCGGGGGTGCTAACTATGGCTACACCTTC. Full variable domain (outside the CDR3, taken from reference TRBV5-5 and TRBJ1-2): DAGVTQSPTHLIKTRGQQVTLRCSPISGHKSVSWYQQVLGQGPQFIFQYYEKEERGRGNFPDRFSARQFPNYSSELNVNALLLGDSALYLCASSLARGGANYGYTFGSGTRLTVV.

This chain connects TRBV6-5 to TRBJ1-1; 7 bases fit TRBD1. CDR3 size: 12 residues. The V gene's germline CDR1 is MNHEY and CDR2 SVGAGI. V dropped 7 bases and J dropped 8; count of bases not matched to a gene: 7. The CDR3 region has the DNA TGTGCCAGCACCGGCGGAGGGGGCGAAGCTTTCTTT. It yields the protein CASTGGGGEAFF.

The rearrangement joins TRBV10-3 to TRBJ1-5; 10 nucleotides align to TRBD1. The V and J ends lost 4 bases and 4 bases, in that order; junction bases with no gene match: 4. Germline V CDR1 and CDR2: ENHRY, SYGVKD. The CDR3 is 15 residues long. CDR3 sequence reads: CAISVGTGVNQPQHF. CDR3 nucleotide sequence: TGTGCCATCAGTGTCGGGACAGGGGTAAATCAGCCCCAGCATTTT.